This T cell receptor delta chain was captured in a study of gamma-delta chains in newborns, infants, children. Turning to the study itself: Innate gammadelta T cells reportedly expand polyclonally right after birth, driven by microbial exposure, per the title.

TCRdb processed the reads again with the CATT caller. The profile shows 5,700 or so delta-chain clones, over 2.5% of them singletons. The CDR3 covers 16 residues. In germline, CDR1 is GEAIGNYY, CDR2 EKD. There are a few counts of this clone. A far larger clone is off by one base, so a read error is likely. The same CDR3 arises from other DNA sequences in this sample as well. The receptor was derived from a child who was a newborn, infant or young child, either healthy, febrile or measles-vaccinated (not recorded which). Material: blood. The chain carries TRDV2 and TRDJ2; 12 positions match TRDD3. The CDR3 DNA is TGTGCCTGTGACATACTGGGGGATACTTTGACCGCACAACTCTTCTTT. It encodes CACDILGDTLTAQLFF.